This entry describes one T cell receptor beta chain. The antigen is not known. This entry comes from a study of radiotherapy plus CTLA-4 blockade in lung cancer. The wider study: Patients showed objective responses in roughly 19% of cases and disease control in 30% to 40%.

Notes on the study in general: In blood, after radiotherapy plus ipilimumab, tumor-derived TCR clones expanded. According to reports, early shifts in blood T cell clones, alongside interferon-beta, forecast response most accurately.

V lost 4 bases and J 7 bases, leaving 13 bases between the germline ends. The CDR3 loop spans 13 amino acids. The germline V gene encodes CDR1 MDHEN and CDR2 SYDVKM. Libraries were prepared by immunoSEQ multiplex PCR; TCRdb keeps only in-frame clonotypes and omits some of them. The sample includes 81,000 or so clones, roughly four fifths of them seen just once. The study gave focal radiation plus ipilimumab CTLA-4 blockade to patients with chemo-refractory metastatic non-small-cell lung cancer. V and J are TRBV28 and TRBJ1-2; D call uncertain. The clonotype originates from a human donor with non-small cell lung cancer that progressed on radiotherapy plus ipilimumab. The specimen comprised peripheral blood, sampled from a patient treated with radiotherapy plus ipilimumab. The CDR3 DNA reads TGTGCCAGCAGTTCCCCCAGGACCTCTGGCTACACCTTC. Translated, it gives CASSSPRTSGYTF.